A single sample gave rise to the 26 T cell receptor beta chains below, sequenced in a study of tumor-infiltrating lymphocytes in oesophageal squamous cell carcinoma. TCRdb ran MiXCR on the PCR reads and lists one entry per CDR3 protein. The table records about 14,000 distinct CDR3 sequences, about half of them present only once. Sequenced: blood. The receptors were sampled from a female donor with esophageal squamous cell carcinoma.

This clonotype counts as medium-sized. This sequence joins TRBV7-3 and TRBJ2-2; the match to TRBD1 covers 7 bases. This CDR3 is 15 amino acids long. Trimming at V came to 6 bases and at J to 4 bases, leaving 8 bases not matched to a gene. Germline CDR1 and CDR2: SGHTA and FQGTGA. CDR3 sequence (DNA): TGTGCCAGCAGTACAGGGGTGGCCGGCACCGGGGAGCTGTTTTTT. Translating gives CASSTGVAGTGELFF. Combining the CDR3 with reference TRBV7-3 and TRBJ2-2 gives the whole variable domain GAGVSQTPSNKVTEKGKYVELRCDPISGHTALYWYRQSLGQGPEFLIYFQGTGAADDSGLPNDRFFAVRPEGSVSTLKIQRTERGDSAVYLCASSTGVAGTGELFFGEGSRLTVL.

V usage is TRBV28 and J usage is TRBJ2-7, with 10 bases fitting TRBD2. The trim removed 3 bases at V and 1 base at J, leaving 9 bases unmatched. Germline V CDR1 and CDR2: MDHEN, SYDVKM. The CDR3 is 17 residues long. The CDR3 spells CASSFNPSGGLSYEQYF. CDR3 nucleotides: TGTGCCAGCAGTTTTAATCCTAGCGGGGGTCTGTCCTACGAGCAGTACTTC.

This clonotype has just one count. CDR3 in amino acids: CATSDWQGSQETQYF. The CDR3 nucleotides read TGTGCCACCAGTGATTGGCAGGGGTCCCAAGAGACCCAGTACTTC. The gene calls are TRBV24-1 and TRBJ2-4, with D maybe TRBD1 (6 bases). TRBJ2-5 matches the DNA end more closely, so the J call is doubtful. The CDR3 spans 15 residues. Germline CDR1 and CDR2: KGHDR and SFDVKD.

The rearrangement joins TRBV7-3 to TRBJ2-5; 7 bases are a match to TRBD2. The CDR3 has 13 amino acids. V shed 5 bases, J shed 7 bases, and the junction held 7 bases outside the gene matches. Germline CDR1 is SGHTA and CDR2 is FQGTGA. The CDR3 is CASSKTSSGTQYF. The CDR3 nucleotides read TGTGCCAGCAGCAAGACTAGCTCGGGGACCCAGTACTTC.

V and J are TRBV7-8 and TRBJ2-3, with D possibly matching TRBD1 (6 bases). The CDR3 sequence is 14 residues long. V was pared by 3 bases and J by 2 bases, with 9 bases between. The germline V gene has CDR1 SGHVS and CDR2 FQNEAQ. The CDR3, as DNA: TGTGCCAGCAGCTTCGGGGACACCACAGATACGCAGTATTTT. Translation gives CASSFGDTTDTQYF.

At least ten counts were recorded for this clonotype. V and J are TRBV28 and TRBJ2-7; 12 bases are shared with TRBD2. CDR3 length: 14 residues. V shed 6 bases, J shed 7 bases, and the junction held 7 bases outside the gene matches. CDR1 MDHEN and CDR2 SYDVKM come from the germline V gene. The DNA for the CDR3 is TGTGCCAGCAGGACTAGCGGGAGCCTCAATGAGCAGTACTTC. Translating gives CASRTSGSLNEQYF. Drawing the rest from reference TRBV28 and TRBJ2-7, the complete variable domain is DVKVTQSSRYLVKRTGEKVFLECVQDMDHENMFWYRQDPGLGLRLIYFSYDVKMKEKGDIPEGYSVSREKKERFSLILESASTNQTSMYLCASRTSGSLNEQYFGPGTRLTVT.

CDR3 sequence (DNA): TGTGCCAGCAGCTTAGGTGTGACTAGCGGGAGGACGAACACCGGGGAGCTGTACTTC. Protein: CASSLGVTSGRTNTGELYF. V is TRBV7-4 and J is TRBJ2-5; 13 nucleotides line up with TRBD2. V gave up 1 base and J gave up 13 bases; unmatched junction bases: 21. Germline loops: CDR1 SGHVT, CDR2 SQSDAQ. This CDR3 region has 19 residues.

The J gene is TRBJ1-2, the V gene TRBV11-2; D is undetermined. Germline CDR1 and CDR2: SGHAT and FQNNGV. Between the trimmed V and J ends, which lost 4 bases and 1 base, there was a span of 10 bases. The CDR3 spans 14 residues. CDR3 bases: TGTGCCAGCAGCTCCGATGCCTTTAACTATGGCTACACCTTC. Its translation: CASSSDAFNYGYTF.

This clonotype showed up just a few times. The chain uses TRBV19 and TRBJ1-2, with a possible D match to TRBD1 (5 bases). There are 13 residues in the CDR3. Per germline, CDR1 LNHDA and CDR2 SQIVND (reference sequence). The V end was cut by 6 bases, the J end by 0 bases, with 8 bases between. CDR3 sequence reads: CASSLTANYGYTF. The CDR3 DNA follows: TGTGCCAGTAGCTTGACAGCTAACTATGGCTACACCTTC. Complete variable domain (other parts from reference TRBV19 and TRBJ1-2): DGGITQSPKYLFRKEGQNVTLSCEQNLNHDAMYWYRQDPGQGLRLIYYSQIVNDFQKGDIAEGYSVSREKKESFPLTVTSAQKNPTAFYLCASSLTANYGYTFGSGTRLTVV.

About this clonotype: A read error may account for a junction end that differs from germline. The V gene is TRBV6-4, the J gene TRBJ2-5; 11 nucleotides align to TRBD2. This CDR3 spans 16 amino acids. In germline, CDR1 is MRHNA, CDR2 SNTAGT. DNA of the CDR3: TGTGCCAGCAGCGTCAAACTAGCGGGAGACTACAATGAGCAGTTTTTC. It is translated as CASSVKLAGDYNEQFF.

This clonotype was picked up a small number of times. The chain has TRBV14 and TRBJ1-2, with D perhaps matching TRBD1 (5 bases). This CDR3 comprises 14 residues. Germline V gives CDR1 SGHDN, CDR2 FVKESK. V lost 1 base and J 8 bases, leaving 14 bases between the germline ends. The CDR3 region is CASSQAGTLEGYTF. In DNA form, the CDR3 reads TGTGCCAGCAGCCAAGCGGGGACTCTCGAAGGCTACACCTTC. Full variable domain (rest looked up from reference TRBV14 and TRBJ1-2): EAGVTQFPSHSVIEKGQTVTLRCDPISGHDNLYWYRRVMGKEIKFLLHFVKESKQDESGMPNNRFLAERTGGTYSTLKVQPAELEDSGVYFCASSQAGTLEGYTFGSGTRLTVV.

A remark on this clonotype: At one end, the junction sequence differs from germline, possibly due to a read error. V usage is TRBV7-7 and J usage is TRBJ2-5; 9 bases align to TRBD2. This CDR3 has 15 residues. Germline lookup yields CDR1 SSHAT and CDR2 FNYEAQ (reference sequence). The CDR3 is CASSPTLAGGETQYF. The CDR3 nucleotides read TGTGCTAGCAGCCCCACTCTCGCGGGAGGGGAGACCCAGTACTTC.

This clonotype has at least ten counts. V usage is TRBV18 and J usage is TRBJ2-2, with a weak D call TRBD1 (5 bases). The germline V and J ends were trimmed by 3 bases and 3 bases, with 8 bases remaining between them. This CDR3 is 14 amino acids long. Germline-derived CDR1 and CDR2 are KGHSH and LQKENI. CDR3 amino acids: CASSPRVDTGELFF. DNA for the CDR3: TGTGCCAGCTCACCCAGGGTGGACACCGGGGAGCTGTTTTTT.

The V call is TRBV6-1, the J call TRBJ2-5; D is undetermined. This CDR3 is 14 amino acids long. V dropped 6 bases and J dropped 0 bases, with 11 bases sitting between them. Germline CDR1 and CDR2: MNHNS and SASEGT. CDR3: CASSRDPYQETQYF. CDR3 sequence (DNA): TGTGCCAGCAGCCGAGATCCGTACCAAGAGACCCAGTACTTC.

This clonotype was observed a single time. Relative to the germline gene, one junction end is altered; a read error may explain this. The V gene is TRBV20-1, the J gene TRBJ2-5; maybe TRBD1 (6 bases). The CDR3 sequence is 16 residues long. The V gene's germline CDR1 is DFQATT and CDR2 SNEGSKA (reference sequence). CDR3 sequence reads: CSARDTGSSYNSPLHF. As DNA, the CDR3 is TGCAGTGCTAGAGACACAGGGAGCTCCTATAATTCACCCCTCCACTTC.

Of note for this clonotype: One junction end does not reproduce the germline sequence, and a read error may be involved. This sequence joins TRBV7-4 and TRBJ1-1; D gene uncertain. CDR3 size: 13 residues. Germline loops: CDR1 SGHVT, CDR2 SQSDAQ. CDR3 loop: CASSSQWSTEDFF. The CDR3 coding sequence is TGTGCCAGCAGCTCGCAGTGGAGTACTGAAGATTTCTTT.

The chain is built from TRBV24-1 and TRBJ2-1; D possibly corresponds to TRBD1 (6 bases). The V gene's germline CDR1 is KGHDR and CDR2 SFDVKD. The CDR3 extends over 17 amino acids. Trimming removed 3 bases from V and 0 bases from J, with 14 bases in between. CDR3 amino acids: CATSDTTTGSSYNEQFF. The DNA for the CDR3 is TGTGCCACCAGTGATACCACTACAGGGAGCTCCTACAATGAGCAGTTCTTC.

This clonotype is judged medium-sized. This chain links TRBV11-3 with TRBJ2-1; D gene unclear. Trimming stripped 5 bases from V and 1 base from J, with 9 bases between. Germline CDR1 is SGHNT and CDR2 is YENEEA. This CDR3 has 14 residues. Written as DNA, the CDR3 is TGTGCCAGCAGCCCGAGTAGTTCCTACAATGAGCAGTTCTTC. Its translation is CASSPSSSYNEQFF.

The table lists this clonotype with a few counts. V gene TRBV5-1 combines with J gene TRBJ1-3, with 8 positions matching TRBD1. The CDR3 has 13 residues. Losses at the gene ends were 3 bases for V and 7 bases for J; bases not matched to a gene: 3. The V gene's germline CDR1 is SGHRS and CDR2 YFSETQ. As DNA, the CDR3 is TGCGCCAGCAGCTCCAGGACAGGGAACACCATATATTTT. It encodes CASSSRTGNTIYF. Full variable domain (outside the CDR3, taken from reference TRBV5-1 and TRBJ1-3): KAGVTQTPRYLIKTRGQQVTLSCSPISGHRSVSWYQQTPGQGLQFLFEYFSETQRNKGNFPGRFSGRQFSNSRSEMNVSTLELGDSALYLCASSSRTGNTIYFGEGSWLTVV.

This clonotype showed up many times. V and J are TRBV4-2 and TRBJ2-7, with a weak D call TRBD2 (7 bases). V lost 6 bases, J lost 3 bases, and 24 bases lay in between. The germline V gene has CDR1 LGHNA and CDR2 YNFKEQ. The CDR3 is made up of 17 amino acids. CDR3 protein: CASRGATGGSPGYEQYF. The CDR3 nucleotides are TGTGCCAGCAGGGGGGCAACGGGCGGGAGTCCCGGCTACGAGCAGTACTTC.

DNA of the CDR3: TGTGCCAGCAGCTTAGGGACGGTAGGGGTGGATACGCAGTACTTC. Protein sequence: CASSLGTVGVDTQYF. The rearrangement joins TRBV11-2 to TRBJ2-1, with TRBD1 as a possible D gene (5 bases). Matching the DNA end better, TRBJ2-7 makes the J call doubtful. CDR3 length: 15 residues. Germline CDR1 SGHAT, CDR2 FQNNGV.

A note on this clonotype: A read error is possible here, since a much larger clone lies one base away. The V and J genes are TRBV7-9 and TRBJ2-1; D is perhaps TRBD1 or TRBD2 (5 bases each). Germline CDR1 and CDR2: SEHNR and FQNEAQ (reference sequence). CDR3 length: 14 amino acids. Trimming pared 4 bases from V and 13 bases from J, leaving 20 bases between. The CDR3 coding sequence is TGTGCCAGCAGCTACCCGGACGGGACGAGAGACCAGTTCTTC. It specifies CASSYPDGTRDQFF.

This clonotype is labeled as large (0.1 to 1%). The rearrangement uses TRBV7-2 and TRBJ2-3; D may be TRBD2 (6 bases). From germline, CDR1 is SGHTA and CDR2 FQGNSA. There are 15 residues in the CDR3. V lost 1 base and J lost 2, with 10 bases in between. The CDR3 DNA sequence: TGTGCCAGCAGCTTAGGGTTAGCGGTCACAGATACGCAGTATTTT. Its protein is CASSLGLAVTDTQYF.

V usage is TRBV19 and J usage is TRBJ2-7; no definite D call. The tail of the sequence fits TRBJ2-1 better, so the J call may be wrong. The CDR3 runs 14 residues. Germline values: CDR1 LNHDA, CDR2 SQIVND (reference sequence). Written as DNA, the CDR3 is TGTGCCAGTAGTAGGGATCTTGACTCCAATGAGCAGTTCTTC. Protein: CASSRDLDSNEQFF.

The genes are TRBV7-8 and TRBJ2-5, with 8 bases aligning to TRBD1. The J call is in doubt because the DNA end fits TRBJ2-7 better. The CDR3 spans 15 residues. From germline, CDR1 is SGHVS and CDR2 FQNEAQ. CDR3 nucleotides: TGTGCCAGCAGCAAAAATCCCGGACAGGGCTACGAGCAGTACTTC. It is translated as CASSKNPGQGYEQYF.

This clonotype appeared a few times. V and J are TRBV7-3 and TRBJ2-6; D gene uncertain. Trimming took off 9 bases at V and 1 base at J, with 7 bases between the two ends. In germline, CDR1 is SGHTA, CDR2 FQGTGA. The CDR3 runs to 13 residues. CDR3 coding DNA: TGTGCCAGTTTGGTGTCTGGGGCCAACGTCCTGACTTTC. Its translation is CASLVSGANVLTF.